The entry that follows covers one TCR beta chain sequence. CDR3 length: 15 amino acids. Per germline, CDR1 MRHNA and CDR2 SNTAGT. With V trimmed by 6 bases and J by 6 bases, 11 bases remained unmatched. Replicate PCRs run on sorted subsets employed 200 ng DNA, roughly 30,000 T cell genomes. Assay: immunoSEQ multiplex PCR; the TCRdb copy retains only in-frame clones and omits some. The sample holds some 2.1 million clones, 93% seen once. Naive CD8 populations comprised CD45RO-negative cells positively selected for CCR7, excluding terminally differentiated effector memory CD45RA+ cells. The sample is drawn from a study of shared clonotypes between healthy human individuals.

What was sequenced was naive CD8+ T cells from PBMCs. The genes are TRBV6-4 and TRBJ1-2, with 9 bases identical to TRBD1. This clonotype was obtained from a man between 18 and 35 years old in good health. Some clones in this sample may be carry-over from other donors' samples. CDR3 residues: CASRPDRGRSDGYTF. In DNA, the CDR3 is TGTGCCAGCAGGCCGGACAGGGGACGTTCTGATGGCTACACCTTC.